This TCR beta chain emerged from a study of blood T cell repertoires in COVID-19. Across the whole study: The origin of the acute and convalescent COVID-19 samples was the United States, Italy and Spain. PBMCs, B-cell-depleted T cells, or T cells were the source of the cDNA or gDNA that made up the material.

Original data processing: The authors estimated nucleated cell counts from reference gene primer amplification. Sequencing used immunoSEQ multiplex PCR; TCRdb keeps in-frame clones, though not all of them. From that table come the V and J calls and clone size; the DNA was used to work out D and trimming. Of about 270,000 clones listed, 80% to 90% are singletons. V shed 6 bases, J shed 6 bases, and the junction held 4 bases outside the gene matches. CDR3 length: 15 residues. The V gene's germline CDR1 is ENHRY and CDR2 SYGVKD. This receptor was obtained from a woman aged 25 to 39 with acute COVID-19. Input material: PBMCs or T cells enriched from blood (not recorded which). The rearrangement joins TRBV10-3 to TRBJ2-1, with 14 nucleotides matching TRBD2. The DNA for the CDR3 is TGTGCCATCAGGGGACTAGCGGGAGAGGGCAATGAGCAGTTCTTC. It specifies CAIRGLAGEGNEQFF.